The 6 T cell receptor beta chains presented below share a single source sample, sequenced in a study of blood T cell repertoires in COVID-19 (dated by TCRdb to between 2020 and 2021). The receptor library was made with the immunoSEQ multiplex PCR assay. This is the immuneACCESS table as TCRdb keeps it, with only in-frame sequences that have V and J called. A part of the clones is gone; compared with another copy, unresolved V genes explain less than half, and the rest is unexplained. For this sample there are about 170,000 clones; less than 85% appear just once. Under 9% of the sample comes from the top ten. Sequencing used peripheral blood. Receptors originate from a middle-aged woman with COVID-19, enrolled during active disease.

This rearrangement joins TRBV7-2 to TRBJ2-7; D is possibly TRBD1 (6 bases). V was cut by 0 bases and J by 2 bases, with 17 bases left in between. Germline CDR1 reads SGHTA; CDR2 reads FQGNSA. The CDR3 covers 17 residues. The CDR3 nucleotides are TGTGCCAGCAGCTTAGCCCCAGGGGCCTCGGCCACCTACGAGCAGTACTTC. Amino acids: CASSLAPGASATYEQYF.

The chain uses TRBV5-1 and TRBJ1-6, with no clear D. The CDR3 spans 16 residues. The germline V and J ends were trimmed by 0 bases and 0 bases, with 7 bases remaining between them. CDR1 and CDR2 (germline): SGHRS, YFSETQ. CDR3 region: CASSLAALSYNSPLHF. CDR3 in DNA: TGCGCCAGCAGCTTGGCCGCACTCTCCTATAATTCACCCCTCCACTTT.

The chain is built from TRBV11-2 and TRBJ2-2; a weak D match, TRBD1 (5 bases). Germline loops: CDR1 SGHAT, CDR2 FQNNGV. CDR3 size: 14 residues. Trimming shortened V by 2 bases and J by 5 bases, and 9 bases separated the two germline ends. CDR3: CASSLQGSTGELFF. The CDR3 coding sequence is TGTGCCAGCAGCTTACAGGGTAGTACCGGGGAGCTGTTTTTT.

The chain carries TRBV5-1 and TRBJ2-7; 12 positions agree with TRBD2. This CDR3 contains 14 residues. The V gene's germline CDR1 is SGHRS and CDR2 YFSETQ. J was trimmed by 5 bases and V by 3 bases; bases with no gene match: 3. DNA for the CDR3: TGCGCCAGCAGCTGGACTAGCGGGATCGACGAGCAGTACTTC. This translates into CASSWTSGIDEQYF.

V usage is TRBV10-1 and J usage is TRBJ2-5; perhaps TRBD2 as D (5 bases). The V gene's germline CDR1 is WNHNN and CDR2 SYGVQD (reference sequence). The CDR3 covers 13 residues. The V and J ends lost 4 bases and 5 bases respectively, with 11 bases between them. Written as DNA, the CDR3 is TGCGCCAGCAGTGGATCTAGCTCCGAGACCCAGTACTTC. It translates to CASSGSSSETQYF.

The genes are TRBV6-5 and TRBJ1-1; D gene ambiguous. In germline, CDR1 is MNHEY, CDR2 SVGAGI. This CDR3 comprises 15 residues. V lost 5 bases and J 0 bases, leaving 13 bases between the germline ends. The CDR3 DNA follows: TGTGCCAGCAGTCTTCCCGCGCCCATGAACACTGAAGCTTTCTTT. Protein product: CASSLPAPMNTEAFF.